This T cell receptor beta chain was captured in a study of T cell responses to AZD1222 COVID-19 vaccine. Study background: Both about-4-week and about-12-week second-dose recipients were combined.

The CDR3 totals 14 residues. The V gene end was trimmed by 7 bases and the J gene end by 9 bases; junction bases not matched to a gene: 7. Germline V gives CDR1 SNHLY, CDR2 FYNNEI. Regarding the study as a whole: Females outnumbered males among donors, who were mostly white British; clonal diversity was possibly underestimated.

Here immunoSEQ multiplex PCR was the method, and the copy in TCRdb shows in-frame clones only, minus some. The table lists about 160,000 clones, 85% to 95% of them singletons. Turning to this clone: Its specificity is not known.

The receptor comes from an adult in good health. V and J are TRBV2 and TRBJ2-7; TRBD2 agrees at 15 bases. The starting material was peripheral blood, obtained on day 0 of AZD1222 vaccination. The CDR3 protein is CASTEGLAGGAQYF. The CDR3 DNA reads as TGTGCCAGCACAGAGGGACTAGCGGGAGGAGCGCAGTACTTC.